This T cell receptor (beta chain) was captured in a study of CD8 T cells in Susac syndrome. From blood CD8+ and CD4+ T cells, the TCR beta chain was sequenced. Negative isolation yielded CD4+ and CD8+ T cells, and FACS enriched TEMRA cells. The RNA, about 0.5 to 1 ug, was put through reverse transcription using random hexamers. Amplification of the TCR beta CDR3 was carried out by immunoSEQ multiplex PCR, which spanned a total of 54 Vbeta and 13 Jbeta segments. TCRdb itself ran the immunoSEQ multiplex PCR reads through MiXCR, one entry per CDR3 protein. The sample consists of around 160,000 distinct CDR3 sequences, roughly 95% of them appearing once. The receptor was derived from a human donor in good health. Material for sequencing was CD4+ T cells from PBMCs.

The DNA of the CDR3 is TGCAGTGCTAGAGGTCCTAAAACTGAAGCTTTCTTT. It is translated as CSARGPKTEAFF. The genes are TRBV20-1 and TRBJ1-1; D not certain. Germline V CDR1 and CDR2: DFQATT, SNEGSKA (reference sequence). The germline V and J ends were trimmed by 1 base and 5 bases, with 8 bases remaining between them. The CDR3 spans 12 residues.